This is a list of T cell receptor beta chains from one sample in a study of blood T cell repertoires in COVID-19. TCRdb keeps only in-frame clones here, not all; method: immunoSEQ multiplex PCR. The table has about 240,000 clones, around 87% seen once. Sequencing was performed on PBMCs or T cells enriched from blood (not recorded which). All receptors come from a woman aged 40 to 55 with acute COVID-19. Both conserved end residues are trimmed from each CDR3.

TRBV6-5,ASMRAYEQY
TRBV11-3,ASSLDGLAGGPGYGEQF
TRBV6-4,ASSADRRVDSPLH
TRBV11-2,ASSHLTAGSNTGELF
TRBV11-3,ASSTQTGQETQY
TRBV5-1,ASSRGNTEAF
TRBV6-5,ASSSVYSNQPQH
TRBV27,ASSSSHSQGQDTQY
TRBV5-1,ASSSGQGSYGEQF
TRBV7-5,ARSKIPRGNTIY
TRBV12-3/TRBV12-4,ASSQNSNQPQH
TRBV9,ASSPSTGQGTDTQY
TRBV30,AWGYSWGSYGYT
TRBV11-2,ASSLSRQGFRETQY
TRBV2,ASSGGTSGRSSYNEQF
TRBV19,ASSTPGQGSYEQY